This T cell receptor beta chain was identified during a study of beta chain features in type 1 diabetes. Broader study findings: TCRB CDR3 length was moderately but significantly reduced in all four CD4+ subsets of Type 1 diabetes patients.

In regard to this clone: The target antigen is unknown.

Expressed TCRB transcripts were sequenced after all isolated RNA was converted to cDNA. TCRdb keeps only in-frame clones here, not all; method: immunoSEQ multiplex PCR. The sample shows 200,000 to 250,000 clones, around 16% of them seen only once. Sequencing was done on a sample of naive CD4+ T cells from blood. The receptor comes from a man aged 25-45 years with type 1 diabetes.

Written as DNA, the CDR3 is TGCAGCGTCAGAGGGGTTGGCACAGATACGCAGTATTTT. This sequence encodes CSVRGVGTDTQYF. The V gene is TRBV29-1, the J gene TRBJ2-3; the D call may be TRBD1 or TRBD2 (5 bases each). The germline CDR1 and CDR2 sequences are SQVTM and ANQGSEA. V was trimmed by 6 bases and J by 1 base, leaving 11 bases between them. This CDR3 has 13 residues.